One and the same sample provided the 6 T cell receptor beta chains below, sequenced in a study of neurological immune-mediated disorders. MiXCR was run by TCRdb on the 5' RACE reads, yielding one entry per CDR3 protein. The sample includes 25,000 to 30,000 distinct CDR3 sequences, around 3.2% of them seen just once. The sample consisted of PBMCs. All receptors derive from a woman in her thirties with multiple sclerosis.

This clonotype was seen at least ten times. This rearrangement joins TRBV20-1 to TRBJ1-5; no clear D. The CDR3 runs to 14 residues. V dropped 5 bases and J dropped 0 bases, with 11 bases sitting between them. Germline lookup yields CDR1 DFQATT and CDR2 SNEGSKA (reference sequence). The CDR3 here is CSADHRASNQPQHF. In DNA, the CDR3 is TGCAGTGCTGACCATCGGGCTAGCAATCAGCCCCAGCATTTT.

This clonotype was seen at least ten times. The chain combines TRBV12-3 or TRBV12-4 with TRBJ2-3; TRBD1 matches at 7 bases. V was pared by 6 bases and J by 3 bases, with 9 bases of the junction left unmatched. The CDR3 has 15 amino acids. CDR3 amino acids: CASSHRQGRTDTQYF. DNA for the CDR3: TGTGCCAGCAGCCATCGACAGGGACGAACAGATACGCAGTATTTT.

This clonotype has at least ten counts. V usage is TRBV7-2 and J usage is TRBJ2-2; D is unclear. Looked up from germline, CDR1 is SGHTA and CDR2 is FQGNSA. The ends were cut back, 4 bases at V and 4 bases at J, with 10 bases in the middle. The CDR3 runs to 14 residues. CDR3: CASSYLWGTGELFF. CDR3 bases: TGTGCCAGCAGCTATCTATGGGGCACCGGGGAGCTGTTTTTT.

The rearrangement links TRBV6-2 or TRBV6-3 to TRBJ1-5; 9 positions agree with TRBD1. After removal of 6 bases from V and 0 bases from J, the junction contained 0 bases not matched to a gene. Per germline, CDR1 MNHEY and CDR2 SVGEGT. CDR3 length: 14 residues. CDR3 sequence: CASRGQGSNQPQHF. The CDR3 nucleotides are TGTGCCAGCAGGGGACAGGGTAGCAATCAGCCCCAGCATTTT.

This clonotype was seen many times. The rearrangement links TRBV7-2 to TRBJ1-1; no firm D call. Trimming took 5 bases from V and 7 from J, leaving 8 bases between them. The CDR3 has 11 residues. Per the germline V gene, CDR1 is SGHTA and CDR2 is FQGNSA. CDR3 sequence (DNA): TGTGCCAGCAGCCTCAAAGTTGAAGCTTTCTTT. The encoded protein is CASSLKVEAFF.

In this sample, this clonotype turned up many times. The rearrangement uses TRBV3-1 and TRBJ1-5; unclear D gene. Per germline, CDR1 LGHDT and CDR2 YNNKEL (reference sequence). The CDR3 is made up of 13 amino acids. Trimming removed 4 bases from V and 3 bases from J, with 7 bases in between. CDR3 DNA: TGTGCCAGCAGCCCGTACCCCAATCAGCCCCAGCATTTT. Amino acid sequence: CASSPYPNQPQHF.